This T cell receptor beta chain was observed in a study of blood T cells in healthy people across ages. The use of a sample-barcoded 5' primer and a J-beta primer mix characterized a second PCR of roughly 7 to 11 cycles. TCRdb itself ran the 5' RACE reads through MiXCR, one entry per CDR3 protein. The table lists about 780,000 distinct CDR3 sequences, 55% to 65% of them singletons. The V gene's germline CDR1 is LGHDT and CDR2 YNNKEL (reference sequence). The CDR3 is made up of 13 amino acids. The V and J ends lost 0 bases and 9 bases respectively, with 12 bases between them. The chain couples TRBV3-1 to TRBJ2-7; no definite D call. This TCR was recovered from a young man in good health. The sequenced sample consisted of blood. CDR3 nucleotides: TGTGCCAGCAGCCAAGATCTGTTGGTCAGGCAGTACTTC. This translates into CASSQDLLVRQYF.